This T cell receptor (beta chain) derives from a study of circulating tumor DNA in untreated peripheral T-cell lymphoma (dated by TCRdb to the early 2020s). Libraries were constructed by the immunoSEQ multiplex PCR assay. Not all clones reach the TCRdb copy of this immuneACCESS table, which keeps in-frame sequences only. Checked studies attribute under half of the gap to unresolved V genes and leave the rest unexplained. In all, the sample holds thousands of clones, and about 75% of those were seen once. Of the sample, more than 15% is held by the ten largest clones. Of note for this clone: Its target antigen remains unknown. It has no much larger one-base neighbor in the sample; base qualities were not kept.

Baseline tumor tissue collected before treatment was sequenced to identify tumor-specific TCR clonotypes. In a trial, the study monitored patients with peripheral T-cell lymphoma who were getting frontline treatment by applying next-generation sequencing to their T-cell receptor sequences. Overall study outcomes, separate from this receptor: Tumor-specific clonotypes were identified in 75% to 80% of patients, from about 83% of baseline tissues and roughly 65% of baseline serum samples.

Inclusive of the bounding cysteine and phenylalanine, the CDR3 is 16 residues long. Only the CDR3 region is kept as DNA, spanning 48 bases read in frame from base 1. V is pared back by 2 bases and J by 5 bases, with 18 bases lying between the germline termini. CDR1 and CDR2 are read off the germline V gene as MDHEN and SYDVKM. The sample comprised tumor tissue. The chain is made from TRBV28 and TRBJ1-1; the D segment could be TRBD1, given 5 matching bases. This TCR was sampled from a human donor with peripheral T-cell lymphoma. The DNA sequence is TGTGCCAGCAGTTTAACCCGCCCCAAGGGGAATACTGAAGCTTTCTTT. This yields the protein CASSLTRPKGNTEAFF.